This paragraph covers one T cell receptor (beta chain) sequence. Its antigen is undetermined. This sample was taken from a study of PD-1 blockade in classical Hodgkin lymphoma. Study-wide results and limits: Healthy donors reportedly exceeded newly diagnosed patients in baseline TCR diversity.

The ends were cut back, 3 bases at V and 0 bases at J, with 14 bases in the middle. Germline CDR1 reads ENHRY; CDR2 reads SYGVKD. This CDR3 has 16 residues. Noted time point: newly diagnosed, previously untreated cHL patient sample. Magnetic negative selection was used to purify CD4+ T cells from thawed PBMCs. The authors used newly diagnosed, untreated classical Hodgkin lymphoma PBMCs as comparison. Here immunoSEQ multiplex PCR was the method, and the copy in TCRdb shows in-frame clones only, minus some. The sample lists 20,000 to 25,000 clones, 90% occurring once. The chain uses TRBV10-3 and TRBJ1-2, with D possibly TRBD1 on 5 matching bases. This clonotype was obtained from a human donor with classical Hodgkin lymphoma. The sample taken for sequencing was CD4+ T cells from blood. The CDR3 nucleotides read TGTGCCATCAGTGATCACTCACAGACAGCTAACTATGGCTACACCTTC. It specifies CAISDHSQTANYGYTF.